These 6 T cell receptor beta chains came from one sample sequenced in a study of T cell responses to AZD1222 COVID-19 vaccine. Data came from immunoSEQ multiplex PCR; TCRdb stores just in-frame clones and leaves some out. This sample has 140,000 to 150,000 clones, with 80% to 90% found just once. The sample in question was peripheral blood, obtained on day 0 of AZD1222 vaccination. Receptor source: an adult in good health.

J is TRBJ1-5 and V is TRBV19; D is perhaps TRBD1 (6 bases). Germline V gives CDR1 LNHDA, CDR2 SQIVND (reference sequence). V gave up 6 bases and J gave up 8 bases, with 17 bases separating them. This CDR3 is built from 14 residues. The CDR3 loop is CASRGGLGQEPQHF. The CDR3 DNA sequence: TGTGCCAGTAGAGGGGGGTTGGGGCAAGAGCCCCAGCATTTT.

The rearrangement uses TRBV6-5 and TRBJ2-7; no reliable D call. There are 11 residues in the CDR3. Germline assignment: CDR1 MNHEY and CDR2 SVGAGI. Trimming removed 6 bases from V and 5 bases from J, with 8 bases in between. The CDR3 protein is CASSNGDEQYF. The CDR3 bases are TGTGCCAGCAGCAACGGTGACGAGCAGTACTTC.

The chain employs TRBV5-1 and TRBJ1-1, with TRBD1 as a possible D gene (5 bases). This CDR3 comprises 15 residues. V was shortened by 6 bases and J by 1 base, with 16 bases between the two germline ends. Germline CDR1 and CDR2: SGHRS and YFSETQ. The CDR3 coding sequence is TGCGCCAGCAACCGGGACGGAGTACCGAACACTGAAGCTTTCTTT. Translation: CASNRDGVPNTEAFF.

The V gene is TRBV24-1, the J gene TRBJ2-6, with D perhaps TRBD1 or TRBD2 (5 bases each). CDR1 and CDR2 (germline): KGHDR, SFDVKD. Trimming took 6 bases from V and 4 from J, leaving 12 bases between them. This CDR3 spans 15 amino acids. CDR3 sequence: CATSLSGDGANVLTF. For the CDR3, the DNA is TGTGCCACCAGTTTGTCCGGGGACGGGGCCAACGTCCTGACTTTC.

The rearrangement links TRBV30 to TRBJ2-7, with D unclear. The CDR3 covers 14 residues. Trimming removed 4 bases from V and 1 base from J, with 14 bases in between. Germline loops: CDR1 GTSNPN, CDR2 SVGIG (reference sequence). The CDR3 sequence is CAWNPLEESYEQYF. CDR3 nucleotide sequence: TGTGCCTGGAACCCTCTCGAAGAATCCTACGAGCAGTACTTC.

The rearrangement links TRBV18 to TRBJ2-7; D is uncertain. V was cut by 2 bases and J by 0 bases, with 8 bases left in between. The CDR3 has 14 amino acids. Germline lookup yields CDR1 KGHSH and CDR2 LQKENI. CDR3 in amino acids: CASSPSGTSYEQYF. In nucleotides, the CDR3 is TGTGCCAGCTCACCATCAGGTACCTCCTACGAGCAGTACTTC.